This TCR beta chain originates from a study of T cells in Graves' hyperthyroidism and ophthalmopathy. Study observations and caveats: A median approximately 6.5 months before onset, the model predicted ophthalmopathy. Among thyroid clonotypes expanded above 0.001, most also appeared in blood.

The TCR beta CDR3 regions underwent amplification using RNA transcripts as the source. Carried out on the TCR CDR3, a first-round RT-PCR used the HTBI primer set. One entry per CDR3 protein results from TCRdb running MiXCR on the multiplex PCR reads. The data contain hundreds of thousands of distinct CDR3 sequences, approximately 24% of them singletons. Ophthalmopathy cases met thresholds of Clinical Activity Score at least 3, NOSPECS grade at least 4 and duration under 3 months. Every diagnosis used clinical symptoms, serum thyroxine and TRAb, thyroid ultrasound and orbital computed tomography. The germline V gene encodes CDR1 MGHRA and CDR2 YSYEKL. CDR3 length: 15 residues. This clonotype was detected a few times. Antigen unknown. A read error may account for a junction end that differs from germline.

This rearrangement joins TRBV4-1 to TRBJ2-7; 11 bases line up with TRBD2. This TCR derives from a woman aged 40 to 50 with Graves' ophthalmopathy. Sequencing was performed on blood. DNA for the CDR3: TGCGCCAGCAGCCAAGAGGGGCTAGCGGGAGGCCCCAGGGACTTC. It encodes CASSQEGLAGGPRDF.